These T cell receptor beta chains were read from a single sample in a study of control samples from healthy donors and cancer patients. Clones were read by immunoSEQ multiplex PCR, and TCRdb kept only the in-frame ones, dropping some. The repertoire includes 8,500 to 11,000 clones, approximately 91% of them detected once, and about 21% sits in the top ten. The sequencing sample was made of PBMCs. These receptors all stem from a man aged 55 to 70 with colorectal cancer. The CDR3 runs from the conserved cysteine through the conserved F or W. Each record gives: V gene, clone size, D gene, J gene, CDR3 protein, CDR3 DNA. D genes are given only for firm matches. Clone size is given for some rows only: seen once, a few or many times, or a class if the clone is expanded.

>TRBV6-5|.|.|TRBJ1-5
CASRERGNQPQHF
TGTGCCAGCAGGGAGAGGGGCAATCAGCCCCAGCATTTT
>TRBV1|.|.|TRBJ1-1
CTSRKGGGEAFF
TGCACCAGCAGAAAGGGGGGAGGTGAAGCTTTCTTT
>TRBV5-4|.|.|TRBJ1-5
CASSFTGAGINQPQHF
TGTGCCAGCAGCTTCACAGGAGCGGGTATCAATCAGCCCCAGCATTTT
>TRBV28|.|.|TRBJ2-5
CASSQKTSSETQYF
TGTGCCAGCAGCCAGAAGACTAGTTCGGAGACCCAGTACTTC
>TRBV5-1|once|.|TRBJ2-5
CASSRDAGPQETQYF
TGCGCCAGCTCAAGGGACGCGGGACCTCAAGAGACCCAGTACTTC
>TRBV7-2|.|TRBD1|TRBJ1-1
CASSFDRGAEAFF
TGTGCCAGCAGCTTTGACAGGGGCGCTGAAGCTTTCTTT
>TRBV4-1|.|.|TRBJ2-7
CASSQGVFTGSYEQYF
TGCGCCAGCAGCCAAGGGGTTTTTACAGGGAGCTACGAGCAGTACTTC
>TRBV7-2|.|.|TRBJ1-5
CASSLGWGHQPQHF
TGTGCCAGCAGCTTAGGTTGGGGCCACCAGCCCCAGCATTTT
>TRBV29-1|once|TRBD1|TRBJ1-5
CSVRQGNGNQPQHF
TGCAGCGTGAGACAGGGTAACGGGAATCAGCCCCAGCATTTT
>TRBV7-3|.|.|TRBJ2-5
CASSYGQKQETQYF
TGTGCCAGCAGCTACGGACAGAAACAAGAGACCCAGTACTTC
>TRBV4-3|.|TRBD1|TRBJ2-1
CASSHRTGDNEQFF
TGCGCCAGCAGCCACCGGACAGGGGACAATGAGCAGTTCTTC
>TRBV19|.|.|TRBJ1-2
CASSPAGGTYGYTF
TGTGCCAGTAGTCCGGCGGGGGGGACCTATGGCTACACCTTC
>TRBV7-3|.|TRBD1|TRBJ2-2
CASSLTQGAPGELFF
TGTGCCAGCAGCTTAACGCAGGGGGCCCCCGGGGAGCTGTTTTTT
>TRBV14|.|.|TRBJ2-5
CASSTHPWVEIQYF
TGTGCCAGCAGCACGCACCCTTGGGTTGAGATCCAGTACTTC
>TRBV12-3/TRBV12-4|once|.|TRBJ1-1
CASSLGTEAFF
TGTGCCAGCAGTTTGGGCACTGAAGCTTTCTTT
>TRBV7-3|few|.|TRBJ2-3
CASSLLSPDTQYF
TGTGCCAGCAGCTTACTTTCCCCAGATACGCAGTATTTT
>TRBV28|.|TRBD1|TRBJ2-5
CASRLTGTGHETQYF
TGTGCCAGCAGGCTAACGGGGACAGGGCACGAGACCCAGTACTTC
>TRBV18|once|.|TRBJ1-4
CASSPGAPTNEKLFF
TGTGCCAGCTCACCCGGGGCGCCAACTAATGAAAAACTGTTTTTT
>TRBV2|.|.|TRBJ2-1
CASSEFGEQFF
TGTGCCAGCAGTGAATTTGGTGAGCAGTTCTTC
>TRBV6-2/TRBV6-3|.|.|TRBJ2-7
CASSTTLDRDFLNEQYF
TGTGCCAGCAGTACAACCTTAGACAGGGACTTCCTGAACGAGCAGTACTTC
>TRBV6-6|.|TRBD1|TRBJ1-1
CASSYLGQGRSGEAFF
TGTGCCAGCAGTTACCTAGGACAGGGGAGAAGCGGTGAAGCCTTCTTT
>TRBV20-1|.|TRBD1|TRBJ2-1
CSAAGGTEQFF
TGCAGTGCTGCAGGGGGTACTGAGCAGTTCTTC
>TRBV20-1|.|.|TRBJ1-2
CSASVTWNTDGYTF
TGCAGTGCTAGTGTCACATGGAATACTGATGGCTACACCTTC
>TRBV5-5|.|.|TRBJ2-7
CASSRTEIYEQYF
TGTGCCAGCAGCCGGACAGAAATCTACGAGCAGTACTTC
>TRBV30|.|TRBD1|TRBJ1-2
CAWSVGQDANYGYTF
TGTGCCTGGAGTGTGGGACAGGACGCTAACTATGGCTACACCTTC
>TRBV18|.|.|TRBJ2-1
CASSPLGGGLYNEQFF
TGTGCCAGCTCACCGCTCGGCGGGGGCCTCTACAATGAGCAGTTCTTC
>TRBV6-1|once|TRBD1|TRBJ1-1
CASSEYGQVNTEAFF
TGTGCCAGCAGTGAATATGGACAGGTGAACACTGAAGCTTTCTTT
>TRBV3-1/TRBV3-2|.|.|TRBJ1-2
CASSPRASYGYTF
TGTGCCAGCAGCCCCCGGGCCTCCTATGGCTACACCTTC
>TRBV5-1|once|.|TRBJ1-6
CASSLDRANSPLHF
TGCGCCAGCAGCTTGGACAGGGCCAATTCACCCCTCCACTTT
>TRBV19|.|.|TRBJ1-2
CASSIQTGKANYGYTF
TGTGCCAGTAGTATTCAAACAGGGAAAGCTAACTATGGCTACACCTTC
>TRBV6-1|.|TRBD1|TRBJ1-2
CASSETGGYGYTF
TGTGCCAGCAGTGAGACAGGGGGATATGGCTACACCTTC
>TRBV4-2|.|TRBD2|TRBJ2-1
CASSLGTSGRNTYNEQFF
TGTGCCAGCAGCCTCGGGACTAGCGGCAGAAATACCTACAATGAGCAGTTCTTC
>TRBV5-1|.|TRBD1|TRBJ1-3
CASSDDRGGNTIYF
TGCGCCAGCAGCGACGACAGGGGTGGAAACACCATATATTTT
>TRBV27|.|TRBD1|TRBJ1-1
CASSWGQENTEAFF
TGTGCCAGCAGTTGGGGACAGGAGAACACTGAAGCTTTCTTT
>TRBV7-3|once|.|TRBJ2-3
CASSLRGGSTDTQYF
TGTGCCAGCAGCTTGAGGGGGGGCAGCACAGATACGCAGTATTTT
>TRBV5-1|.|.|TRBJ2-5
CASSLSVQETQYF
TGCGCCAGCAGCTTGTCGGTTCAAGAGACCCAGTACTTC
>TRBV5-6|.|.|TRBJ1-3
CASSLIAGGGNTIYF
TGTGCCAGCAGCTTGATCGCGGGCGGTGGAAACACCATATATTTT
>TRBV5-5|once|TRBD1|TRBJ1-1
CASSQTGTGEWDTEAFF
TGTGCCAGCTCCCAAACCGGGACAGGGGAATGGGACACTGAAGCTTTCTTT
>TRBV7-3|.|TRBD1|TRBJ2-1
CASSLRGGMNEQFF
TGTGCCAGCAGCTTAAGAGGGGGCATGAATGAGCAGTTCTTC
>TRBV28|.|TRBD1|TRBJ2-7
CASSDWGRGKYEQYF
TGTGCCAGCAGTGATTGGGGCAGGGGGAAATACGAGCAGTACTTC
>TRBV6-5|.|TRBD2|TRBJ2-1
CASGTSAYNEQFF
TGTGCCAGTGGGACTAGCGCTTACAATGAGCAGTTCTTC
>TRBV27|once|.|TRBJ1-1
CASSTLLTANTEAFF
TGTGCCAGCAGTACCCTTTTGACAGCAAACACTGAAGCTTTCTTT
>TRBV4-1|few|.|TRBJ2-3
CASSQGFQGPDTQYF
TGCGCCAGCAGCCAAGGGTTTCAGGGGCCAGATACGCAGTATTTT
>TRBV19|.|.|TRBJ2-2
CASSGTGRGWSGELFF
TGTGCCAGTAGCGGGACCGGACGGGGTTGGTCCGGGGAGCTGTTTTTT